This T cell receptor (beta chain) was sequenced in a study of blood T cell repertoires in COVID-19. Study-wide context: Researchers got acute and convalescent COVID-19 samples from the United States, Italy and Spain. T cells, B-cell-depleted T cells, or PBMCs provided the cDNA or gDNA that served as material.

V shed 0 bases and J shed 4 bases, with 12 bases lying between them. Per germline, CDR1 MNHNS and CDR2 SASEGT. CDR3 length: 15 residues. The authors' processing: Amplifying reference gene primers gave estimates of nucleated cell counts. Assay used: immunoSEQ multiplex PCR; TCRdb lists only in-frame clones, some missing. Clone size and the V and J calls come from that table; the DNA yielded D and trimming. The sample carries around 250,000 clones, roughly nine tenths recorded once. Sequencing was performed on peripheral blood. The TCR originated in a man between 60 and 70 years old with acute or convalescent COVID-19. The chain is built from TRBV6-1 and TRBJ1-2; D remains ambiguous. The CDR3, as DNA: TGTGCCAGCAGTGAAGCTTCTCCCCTACCCTATGGCTACACCTTC. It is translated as CASSEASPLPYGYTF.